Listed below are T cell receptor beta chains from one sample, sequenced in a study of blood T cell repertoires in COVID-19. Data came from immunoSEQ multiplex PCR; TCRdb stores just in-frame clones and leaves some out. The sample has some 330,000 clones, nearly 90% seen once. The source material was peripheral blood. All receptors come from a woman under 40 with COVID-19, enrolled during active disease. Each CDR3 is given with its conserved first and last residue. The D gene is left open where the match is weak. Size tells how often a clone was seen (once, few, many) or the class of an expanded clone, and some rows leave it out.

- TRBJ1-4 TRBV5-1 TRBD1 TGCGCCAGCAGCTCCGGACAGGGGAATGAAAAACTGTTTTTT CASSSGQGNEKLFF
- TRBJ2-2 TRBV2 TRBD2 TGTGCCAGCAGTTCTAGCGGGGATAACACCGGGGAGCTGTTTTTT CASSSSGDNTGELFF
- TRBJ2-5 TRBV5-6 - TGTGCCAGCAGCTTAAGACAGCTCGGCGGGGTTCGAGTTTTGGAGACCCAGTACTTC CASSLRQLGGVRVLETQYF
- TRBJ1-2 TRBV7-9 - TGTGCCAGCAGCTTAGTAGGCCAGGTGAACTATGGCTACACCTTC CASSLVGQVNYGYTF
few TRBJ2-1 TRBV9 TRBD2 TGTGCCAGCAGCGAACGGGGGGGCGACAATGAGCAGTTCTTC CASSERGGDNEQFF
- TRBJ2-1 TRBV2 TRBD1 TGTGCCAGCAGTGAAGTAGGGACAGTTAACTACAATGAGCAGTTCTTC CASSEVGTVNYNEQFF
- TRBJ1-3 TRBV6-6 TRBD1 TGTGCCAGCAGTCTCGTCGGGACAGGGCACTCCTCTGGAAACACCATATATTTT CASSLVGTGHSSGNTIYF
once TRBJ1-1 TRBV18 - TGTGCCAGCTCACCAGGGCAGCAATACACTGAAGCTTTCTTT CASSPGQQYTEAFF
- TRBJ1-2 TRBV4-2 TRBD1 TGTGCCAGCAGCCAAGGACAGGGAACTAACTATGGCTACACCTTC CASSQGQGTNYGYTF
once TRBJ2-1 TRBV27 TRBD2 TGTGCCAGCAGTTTATTCCCGGGACTAGCGGGGGAGGGCTCCTACAATGAGCAGTTCTTC CASSLFPGLAGEGSYNEQFF
- TRBJ1-1 TRBV6-6 - TGTGCCAGCATGGGGGGGAACACTGAAGCTTTCTTT CASMGGNTEAFF
- TRBJ2-1 TRBV18 TRBD2 TGTGCCAGCTCACCTGGACTAGCGGGGGCAAATGAGCAGTTCTTC CASSPGLAGANEQFF
- TRBJ1-2 TRBV29-1 TRBD1 TGCAGCGTTGAAGAGAGGGGGCCGTCTGGCTACACCTTC CSVEERGPSGYTF
- TRBJ2-7 TRBV7-6 TRBD1 TGTGCCAGCAGGGCCGGGACAGGGGCATCCTACGAGCAGTACTTC CASRAGTGASYEQYF
- TRBJ2-5 TRBV6-1 - TGTGCCAGCAGTGAAGCGACAGTTGAGACCCAGTACTTC CASSEATVETQYF
- TRBJ2-7 TRBV5-6 - TGTGCCAGCAGCTTGATACGGGAATCCTACGAGCAGTACTTC CASSLIRESYEQYF
- TRBJ2-3 TRBV19 - TGTGCCAGTATGGGGGCCAGCACAGATACGCAGTATTTT CASMGASTDTQYF
- TRBJ1-6 TRBV2 - TGTGCCAGCAGTTCCGGGTCCAATTCACCCCTCCACTTT CASSSGSNSPLHF
- TRBJ1-2 TRBV5-1 TRBD1 TGCGCCAGCAGCCTCGCCTGGACAGGGGCCCTGGATGGCTACACCTTC CASSLAWTGALDGYTF
- TRBJ1-1 TRBV2 - TGTGCCAGCAGTCGGGTAGAGGGGGTGAACACTGAAGCTTTCTTT CASSRVEGVNTEAFF